This T cell receptor beta chain was documented in a study of neoadjuvant anti-PD-1 for oral cavity cancer. Described time point: after neoadjuvant nivolumab, at surgical resection. This table comes from immunoSEQ multiplex PCR, and its TCRdb copy is limited to in-frame clones, with some not included. Of more than 11,000 clones listed, less than 75% are singletons. Germline lookup yields CDR1 SEHNR and CDR2 FQNEAQ (reference sequence). CDR3 length: 15 residues. V was clipped by 4 bases and J by 4 bases, with 16 bases between them. The origin of this receptor is a person between 35 and 79 years old with oral cavity squamous cell carcinoma. Specimen: PBMCs, collected after nivolumab (anti-PD-1) treatment. The V call is TRBV7-9, the J call TRBJ1-2; the D gene is possibly TRBD1 (6 bases). The CDR3 DNA reads TGTGCCAGCAGCTCCTTCCGGACAGCGGGCTATGGCTACACCTTC. Translation: CASSSFRTAGYGYTF.